This T cell receptor beta chain came from a study of cytomegalovirus exposure and HLA in healthy donors. As for this clone: Its specificity is unknown.

Study outcomes and limitations: In a later analysis, a genetic analysis reported fewer productive-TCR N-insertions in an Asian-associated ancestry cluster than the cohort average.

It was with 60 Vbeta and 13 Jbeta primers that the PCR ran. TCRdb keeps only in-frame clones here, not all; method: immunoSEQ multiplex PCR. Counted here are roughly 150,000 clones, 80% to 90% occurring once; the ten biggest clones make up less than 2.5%. The sequencing input was PBMCs. The sequence was obtained from a male donor in good health and CMV-seronegative.

CDR3 in DNA: TGCAGCGTTGAAGGATGGCCGGGGGAGTCCTACAATGAGCAGTTCTTC. Its translation: CSVEGWPGESYNEQFF. The rearrangement joins TRBV29-1 to TRBJ2-1, with a weak D call TRBD2 (6 bases). Trimming stripped 1 base from V and 1 base from J, with 14 bases between. Germline CDR1 SQVTM, CDR2 ANQGSEA. The CDR3 loop spans 16 amino acids.